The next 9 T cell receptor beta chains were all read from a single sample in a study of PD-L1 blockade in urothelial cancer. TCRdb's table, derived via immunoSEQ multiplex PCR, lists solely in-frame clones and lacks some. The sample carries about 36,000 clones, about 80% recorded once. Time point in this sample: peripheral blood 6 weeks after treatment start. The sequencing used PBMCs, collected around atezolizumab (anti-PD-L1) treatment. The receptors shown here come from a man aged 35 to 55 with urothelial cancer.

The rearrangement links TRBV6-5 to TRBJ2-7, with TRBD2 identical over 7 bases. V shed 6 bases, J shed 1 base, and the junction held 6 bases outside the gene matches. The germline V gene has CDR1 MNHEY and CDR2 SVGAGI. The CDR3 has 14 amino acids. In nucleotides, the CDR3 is TGTGCCAGCAGCGCGGGAGTAAGGTCCTACGAGCAGTACTTC. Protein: CASSAGVRSYEQYF.

CDR3 region: CASSKTAGGNQPQHF. CDR3 nucleotides: TGTGCCAGCAGCAAAACCGCCGGGGGAAATCAGCCCCAGCATTTT. The genes are TRBV21-1 and TRBJ1-5. TRBV21-1 is recorded as a pseudogene. The CDR3 extends over 15 amino acids.

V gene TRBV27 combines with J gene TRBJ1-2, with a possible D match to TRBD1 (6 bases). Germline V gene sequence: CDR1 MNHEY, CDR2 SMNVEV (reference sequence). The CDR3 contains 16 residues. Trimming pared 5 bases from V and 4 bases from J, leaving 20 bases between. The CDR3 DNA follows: TGTGCCAGCAGTCCTAACTTCATGACAGGCCGCTATGGCTACACCTTC. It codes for CASSPNFMTGRYGYTF.

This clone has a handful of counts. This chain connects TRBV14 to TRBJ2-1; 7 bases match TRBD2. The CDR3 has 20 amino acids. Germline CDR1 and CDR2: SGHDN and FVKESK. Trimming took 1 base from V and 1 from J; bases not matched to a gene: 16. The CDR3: CASSQVRGGWRESSYNEQFF. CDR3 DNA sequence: TGTGCCAGCAGCCAAGTAAGGGGAGGGTGGCGGGAGTCATCCTACAATGAGCAGTTCTTC. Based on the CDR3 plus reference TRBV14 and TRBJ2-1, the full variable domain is EAGVTQFPSHSVIEKGQTVTLRCDPISGHDNLYWYRRVMGKEIKFLLHFVKESKQDESGMPNNRFLAERTGGTYSTLKVQPAELEDSGVYFCASSQVRGGWRESSYNEQFFGPGTRLTVL.

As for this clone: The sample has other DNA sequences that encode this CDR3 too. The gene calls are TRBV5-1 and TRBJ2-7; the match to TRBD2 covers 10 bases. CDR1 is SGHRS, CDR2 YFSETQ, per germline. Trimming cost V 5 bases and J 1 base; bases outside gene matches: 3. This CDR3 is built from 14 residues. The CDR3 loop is CASRAGGGSYEQYF. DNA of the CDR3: TGCGCCAGCAGAGCGGGAGGGGGGTCCTACGAGCAGTACTTC.

The CDR3 loop is CASSFTGQSDGYTF. CDR3 DNA sequence: TGCGCCAGCAGCTTCACAGGGCAGTCGGATGGCTACACCTTC. The genes are TRBV5-1 and TRBJ1-2, with D perhaps TRBD1 (6 bases). V lost 2 bases and J lost 6, with 14 bases in between. CDR1 SGHRS and CDR2 YFSETQ come from the germline V gene. The CDR3 is 14 residues long.

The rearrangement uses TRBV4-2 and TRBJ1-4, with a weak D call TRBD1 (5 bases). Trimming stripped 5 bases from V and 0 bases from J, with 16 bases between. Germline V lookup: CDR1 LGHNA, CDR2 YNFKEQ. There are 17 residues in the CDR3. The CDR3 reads CASSSGGPLATNEKLFF. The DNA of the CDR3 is TGTGCCAGCAGCTCGGGGGGACCCCTTGCAACTAATGAAAAACTGTTTTTT.

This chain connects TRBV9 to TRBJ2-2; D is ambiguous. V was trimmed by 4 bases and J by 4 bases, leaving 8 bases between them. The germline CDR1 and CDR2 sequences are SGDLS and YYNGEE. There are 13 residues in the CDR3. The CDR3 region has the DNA TGTGCCAGCAGCCTTACTTCCACCGGGGAGCTGTTTTTT. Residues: CASSLTSTGELFF. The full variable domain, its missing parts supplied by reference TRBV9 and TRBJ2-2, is DSGVTQTPKHLITATGQRVTLRCSPRSGDLSVYWYQQSLDQGLQFLIQYYNGEERAKGNILERFSAQQFPDLHSELNLSSLELGDSALYFCASSLTSTGELFFGEGSRLTVL.

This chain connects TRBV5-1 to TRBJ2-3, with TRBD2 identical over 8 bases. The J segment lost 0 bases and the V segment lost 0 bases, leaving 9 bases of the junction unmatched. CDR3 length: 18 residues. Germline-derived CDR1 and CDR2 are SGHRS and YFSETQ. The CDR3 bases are TGCGCCAGCAGCTTGGCCAGCGGGAGAGCTTCTAGCACAGATACGCAGTATTTT. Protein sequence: CASSLASGRASSTDTQYF.